These 16 T cell receptor beta chains came from one sample sequenced in a study of cytomegalovirus exposure and HLA in healthy donors. PCR employed 60 Vbeta and 13 Jbeta primers. Some clones are missing from TCRdb's copy, which holds only in-frame ones; the method was immunoSEQ multiplex PCR. Its table records approximately 100,000 clones. Specimen: PBMCs. These receptors were taken from a man between 50 and 59 years old in good health and CMV-seronegative.

The J gene is TRBJ1-3, the V gene TRBV6-5; TRBD1 agrees at 7 bases. With V trimmed by 6 bases and J by 0 bases, 5 bases remained unmatched. CDR1 is MNHEY, CDR2 SVGAGI, per germline. CDR3 length equals 15 residues. The CDR3 loop reads CASRQDRSSGNTIYF. CDR3 bases: TGTGCCAGCAGACAGGACAGGAGCTCTGGAAACACCATATATTTT.

The V gene is TRBV6-5, the J gene TRBJ2-1, with D hard to call. The CDR3 covers 13 residues. Germline V gene data show CDR1 as MNHEY and CDR2 as SVGAGI. Between the trimmed V and J ends, which lost 7 bases and 6 bases, there was a span of 13 bases. The CDR3 nucleotides read TGTGCCAGCAATCGAGAGGCAAGCAATGAGCAGTTCTTC. Translating it yields CASNREASNEQFF.

The chain recombines TRBV11-3 with TRBJ2-7, with TRBD1 identical over 7 bases. Germline V gene lookup returns CDR1 SGHNT and CDR2 YENEEA. Trimming took 5 bases from V and 1 from J; bases not matched to a gene: 8. The CDR3 is made up of 15 amino acids. The CDR3 loop reads CASSLSGTESYEQYF. The CDR3 coding sequence is TGTGCCAGCAGCCTCTCCGGGACAGAATCCTACGAGCAGTACTTC.

This chain links TRBV5-6 with TRBJ1-1; D is perhaps TRBD1 (5 bases). V was trimmed by 6 bases and J by 1 base, leaving 10 bases between them. Looked up from germline, CDR1 is SGHDT and CDR2 is YYEEEE. This CDR3 is built from 13 residues. The CDR3 nucleotides are TGTGCCAGCACCAACGGGGGGAACACTGAAGCTTTCTTT. This gives the protein CASTNGGNTEAFF.

The chain joins TRBV4-2 to TRBJ2-5; D unclear. Germline CDR1 LGHNA, CDR2 YNFKEQ. This CDR3 has 13 residues. Trimming removed 1 base at V and 1 base at J, with 4 bases between. The CDR3 is CASSQGAQETQYF. In DNA, the CDR3 is TGTGCCAGCAGCCAAGGCGCCCAAGAGACCCAGTACTTC.

This rearrangement joins TRBV10-3 to TRBJ1-2, with 11 bases aligning to TRBD1. V gave up 6 bases and J gave up 8 bases; unmatched junction bases: 11. The CDR3 length is 15 residues. Per germline, CDR1 ENHRY and CDR2 SYGVKD. The CDR3 region is CAISDRTGGRRGYTF. CDR3 nucleotide sequence: TGTGCCATCAGCGATCGGACAGGGGGCAGAAGGGGCTACACCTTC.

This sequence joins TRBV7-2 and TRBJ2-1; 7 bases fit TRBD2. J gave up 9 bases and V 5 bases, and 10 bases lay outside the gene matches. The CDR3 is made up of 14 amino acids. The germline V gene has CDR1 SGHTA and CDR2 FQGNSA. CDR3 loop: CASSPGLTIGEQFF. CDR3 bases: TGTGCCAGCAGCCCGGGACTAACAATAGGTGAGCAGTTCTTC.

This CDR3 is CASSKRDRGDQPQHF. CDR3 sequence (DNA): TGTGCCAGCAGCAAACGGGACAGGGGTGATCAGCCCCAGCATTTT. The chain is built from TRBV7-2 and TRBJ1-5, with 10 bases lining up with TRBD1. The CDR3 is 15 amino acids. CDR1 and CDR2 from the germline V gene are SGHTA and FQGNSA. Trimming removed 5 bases from V and 5 bases from J; junction bases left unmatched: 6.

This chain links TRBV5-4 with TRBJ1-1; TRBD1 might be the D (6 bases). CDR3 length: 15 residues. Deletions cut 4 bases from V and 5 bases from J, with 18 bases between. Germline V lookup: CDR1 SGHNT, CDR2 YYREEE (reference sequence). CDR3 residues: CASSPPSRTGTEAFF. The DNA for the CDR3 is TGTGCCAGCAGCCCCCCCAGCCGAACAGGGACTGAAGCTTTCTTT.

The chain is built from TRBV5-4 and TRBJ1-4, with 7 positions matching TRBD1. The germline gives CDR1 SGHNT, CDR2 YYREEE (reference sequence). The CDR3 is 16 residues long. V was pared by 0 bases and J by 3 bases, with 5 bases of the junction left unmatched. In DNA, the CDR3 is TGTGCCAGCAGCTTGGATCCGGGACAGTCTAATGAAAAACTGTTTTTT. It yields the protein CASSLDPGQSNEKLFF.

The rearrangement joins TRBV19 to TRBJ2-4, with TRBD1 matching 9 bases. V dropped 5 bases and J dropped 1; count of bases not matched to a gene: 9. This CDR3 has 17 residues. Germline CDR1 and CDR2: LNHDA and SQIVND (reference sequence). CDR3 residues: CASSARGQGEAKNIQYF. The CDR3 region has the DNA TGTGCCAGTAGTGCCCGGGGACAGGGTGAGGCCAAAAACATTCAGTACTTC. Using reference TRBV19 and TRBJ2-4 for the parts outside the CDR3, the full variable domain is DGGITQSPKYLFRKEGQNVTLSCEQNLNHDAMYWYRQDPGQGLRLIYYSQIVNDFQKGDIAEGYSVSREKKESFPLTVTSAQKNPTAFYLCASSARGQGEAKNIQYFGAGTRLSVL.

The V call is TRBV5-4, the J call TRBJ1-1; 7 bases are a match to TRBD1. Losses at the gene ends were 4 bases for V and 7 bases for J; bases not matched to a gene: 4. CDR1 is SGHNT and CDR2 is YYREEE in the germline V gene (reference sequence). This CDR3 has 12 residues. CDR3 in amino acids: CASSTQGYEAFF. The DNA for the CDR3 is TGTGCCAGCAGCACACAGGGGTATGAAGCTTTCTTT.

The genes are TRBV9 and TRBJ2-5, with 9 bases that match TRBD1. The CDR3 runs to 15 residues. Germline-derived CDR1 and CDR2 are SGDLS and YYNGEE. J was trimmed by 2 bases and V by 4 bases; bases with no gene match: 6. DNA of the CDR3: TGTGCCAGCAGCACCTCGGGACAGGGTCAAGAGACCCAGTACTTC. This sequence encodes CASSTSGQGQETQYF.

The chain joins TRBV7-8 to TRBJ1-1; the D is unclear. CDR1 SGHVS and CDR2 FQNEAQ come from the germline V gene. The germline V and J ends were trimmed by 4 bases and 9 bases, with 12 bases remaining between them. This CDR3 has 12 amino acids. The CDR3 nucleotides are TGTGCCAGCAGCTCTTCGGACTGGAAAGCTTTCTTT. Amino acids: CASSSSDWKAFF.

The V gene is TRBV5-1, the J gene TRBJ1-4; 9 nucleotides agree with TRBD1. Germline CDR1 reads SGHRS; CDR2 reads YFSETQ. The CDR3 totals 15 residues. V shed 2 bases and J 6 bases; nucleotides not matched to a gene: 5. The CDR3 nucleotides read TGCGCCAGCAGCTTTTCAGGGACAGGGTATGAAAAACTGTTTTTT. This codes for CASSFSGTGYEKLFF.

The rearrangement uses TRBV30 and TRBJ1-1, with TRBD1 as a possible D gene (6 bases). The CDR3 totals 15 residues. Germline V CDR1 and CDR2: GTSNPN, SVGIG (reference sequence). V dropped 3 bases and J dropped 2 bases, with 16 bases sitting between them. CDR3 nucleotides: TGTGCCTGGAGGGCGTTCAGGGGCACTAACACTGAAGCTTTCTTT. Its translation: CAWRAFRGTNTEAFF. Based on the CDR3 plus reference TRBV30 and TRBJ1-1, the full variable domain is SQTIHQWPATLVQPVGSPLSLECTVEGTSNPNLYWYRQAAGRGLQLLFYSVGIGQISSEVPQNLSASRPQDRQFILSSKKLLLSDSGFYLCAWRAFRGTNTEAFFGQGTRLTVV.